The source of this T cell receptor (beta chain) is a study of PD-1 blockade in mismatch repair-deficient tumors listed by TCRdb under 2017. Some background on the complete study: Between late 2013 and September 2016, some 92 consecutive patients with over ten mismatch repair-deficient cancer types, all previously treated and progressing, were enrolled in the trial. Tumor-associated T cell clones were tracked in the peripheral blood of patients responding to PD-1 blockade by deep sequencing of TCR CDR3 regions. General conclusions and limits of the study: Tumor-resident clones, often undetectable in blood before treatment, expanded rapidly after pembrolizumab and then contracted, generally before radiologic responses. Of about seven peptides, a few triggered clonal expansion, producing 142 unique blood TCRs, of which about seven were also present in tumor, and every positive peptide came from a frameshift mutation.

To note about this clone: The antigen this receptor binds is unknown. Base qualities were left out, and no much larger clone turns up one base away.

Read against the paper, the sample's time point label means: 10-day in vitro stimulation with candidate neoantigen peptide 2. For every enrolled patient, mismatch repair deficiency was confirmed by either polymerase chain reaction or immunohistochemistry. A few patients who responded to pembrolizumab therapy underwent TCR sequencing. About seven ELISpot-reactive candidate neoantigen peptides were each used in a roughly ten-day in vitro stimulation before TCR sequencing. A control culture without peptide was run identically and served as baseline for clone fold-change calculations. Pembrolizumab PD-1 blockade was prospectively tested in advanced mismatch repair-deficient cancers, regardless of tissue of origin, in the phase II trial. CDR1 and CDR2 are read off the germline V gene as SGHRS and YFSETQ. Deletion took 4 bases off V and 0 bases off J, with a span of 9 bases between the germline ends. The CDR3 sequence holds 14 residues, the cysteine and phenylalanine included. Only the CDR3 DNA is retained, 42 bases long and in frame from the first base.

The method was the immunoSEQ multiplex PCR assay. As for how the authors treated the data: A clone was defined as neoantigen-specific if the clone expanded significantly to the relevant peptide but showed no significant expansion to any other peptide tested. TCRdb provides this immuneACCESS table in a form limited to in-frame rearrangements. Some clones are lacking; in checked studies, under half of them reflect an unresolved V gene, and why the rest are absent is not known. V and J calls and clone size are as listed in that table; D and trimming were resolved from the DNA. The sample table contains about 10,000 clones; only one count was recorded for about 90% of them. Of the sample, 22% is held by the ten largest clones.

The rearranged segments are TRBV5-1 and TRBJ2-3, with no confidently assigned D gene. Source: cells cultured in vitro, taken from a patient treated with pembrolizumab. The receptor comes from an adult with mismatch repair-deficient cancer. Here is the DNA: TGCGCCAGCAGCCCGTCGAGGAGCACAGATACGCAGTATTTT. Its coded protein is CASSPSRSTDTQYF.